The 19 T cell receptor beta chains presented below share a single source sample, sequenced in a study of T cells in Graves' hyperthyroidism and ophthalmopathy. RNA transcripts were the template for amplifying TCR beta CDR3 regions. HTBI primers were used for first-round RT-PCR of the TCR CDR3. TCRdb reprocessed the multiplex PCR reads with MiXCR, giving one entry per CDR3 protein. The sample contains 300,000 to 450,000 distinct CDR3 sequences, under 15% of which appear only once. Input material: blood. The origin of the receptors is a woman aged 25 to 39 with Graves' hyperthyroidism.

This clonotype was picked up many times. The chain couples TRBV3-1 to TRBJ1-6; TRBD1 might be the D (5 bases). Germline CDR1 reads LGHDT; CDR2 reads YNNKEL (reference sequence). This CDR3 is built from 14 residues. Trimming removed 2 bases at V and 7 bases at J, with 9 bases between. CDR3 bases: TGTGCCAGCAGCCAACAGGGTTACAATTCACCCCTCCACTTT. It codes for CASSQQGYNSPLHF.

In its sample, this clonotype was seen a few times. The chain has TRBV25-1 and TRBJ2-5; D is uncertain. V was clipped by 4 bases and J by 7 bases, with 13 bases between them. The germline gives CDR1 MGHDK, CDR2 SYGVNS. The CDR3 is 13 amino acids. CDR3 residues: CASSVGKKGTQYF. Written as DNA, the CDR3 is TGTGCCAGCAGTGTAGGGAAAAAGGGGACCCAGTACTTC.

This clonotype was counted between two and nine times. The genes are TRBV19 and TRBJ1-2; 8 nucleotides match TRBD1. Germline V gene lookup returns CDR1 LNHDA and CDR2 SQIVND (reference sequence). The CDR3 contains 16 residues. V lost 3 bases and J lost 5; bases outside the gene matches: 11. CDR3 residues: CASSIPAAGGRYGYTF. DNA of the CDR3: TGTGCCAGTAGTATTCCGGCGGCAGGGGGCAGGTATGGCTACACCTTC.

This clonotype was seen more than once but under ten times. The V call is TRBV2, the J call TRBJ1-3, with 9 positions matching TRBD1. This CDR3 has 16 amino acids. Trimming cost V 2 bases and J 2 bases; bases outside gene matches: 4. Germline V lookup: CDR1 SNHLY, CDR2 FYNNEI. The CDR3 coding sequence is TGTGCCAGCAGTGAATTGGGACAGGGAGCTGGAAACACCATATATTTT. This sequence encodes CASSELGQGAGNTIYF.

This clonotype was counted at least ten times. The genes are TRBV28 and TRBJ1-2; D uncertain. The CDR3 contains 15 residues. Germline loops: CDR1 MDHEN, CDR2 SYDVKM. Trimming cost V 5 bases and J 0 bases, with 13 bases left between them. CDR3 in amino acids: CASSLHGPPNYGYTF. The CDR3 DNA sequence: TGTGCCAGCAGTCTCCACGGGCCTCCTAACTATGGCTACACCTTC.

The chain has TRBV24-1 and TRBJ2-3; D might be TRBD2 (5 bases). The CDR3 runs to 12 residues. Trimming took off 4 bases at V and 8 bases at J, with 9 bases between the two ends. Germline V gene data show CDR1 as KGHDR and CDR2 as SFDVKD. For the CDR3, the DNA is TGTGCCACCAGTGACCCCCGGGGTACGCAGTATTTT. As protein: CATSDPRGTQYF.

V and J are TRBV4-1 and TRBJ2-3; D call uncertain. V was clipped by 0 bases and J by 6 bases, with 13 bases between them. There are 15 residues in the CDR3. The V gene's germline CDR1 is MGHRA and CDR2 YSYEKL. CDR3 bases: TGCGCCAGCAGCCAAGACGCACGCGAGGTGGATACGCAGTATTTT. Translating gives CASSQDAREVDTQYF.

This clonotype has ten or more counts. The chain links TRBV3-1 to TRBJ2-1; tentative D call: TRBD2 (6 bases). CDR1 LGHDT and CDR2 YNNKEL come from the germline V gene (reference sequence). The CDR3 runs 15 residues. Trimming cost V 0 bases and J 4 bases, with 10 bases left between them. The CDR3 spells CASSQDVGGYNEQFF. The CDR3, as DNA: TGTGCCAGCAGCCAAGATGTGGGAGGATACAATGAGCAGTTCTTC.

The CDR3 reads CATSDDRGAETQYF. The CDR3 DNA sequence: TGTGCCACCAGTGACGACAGGGGGGCGGAGACCCAGTACTTC. V and J are TRBV24-1 and TRBJ2-5; 9 nucleotides agree with TRBD1. The V and J ends lost 4 bases and 5 bases, in that order; junction bases with no gene match: 4. Germline V CDR1 and CDR2: KGHDR, SFDVKD. The CDR3 consists of 14 residues.

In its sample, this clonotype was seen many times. The CDR3 loop is CASSQGSLGNTEAFF. CDR3 nucleotides: TGCGCCAGCAGCCAAGGAAGCTTGGGCAACACTGAAGCTTTCTTT. V and J are TRBV4-1 and TRBJ1-1; unclear D gene. V gave up 1 base and J gave up 2 bases, with 11 bases separating them. Germline V gives CDR1 MGHRA, CDR2 YSYEKL. CDR3 length: 15 residues.

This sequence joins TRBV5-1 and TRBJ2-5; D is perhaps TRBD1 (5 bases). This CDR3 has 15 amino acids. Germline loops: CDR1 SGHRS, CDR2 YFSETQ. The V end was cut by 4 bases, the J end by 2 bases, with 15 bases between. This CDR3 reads CASSLGLTAQETQYF. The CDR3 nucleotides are TGCGCCAGCAGCCTGGGCCTGACAGCTCAAGAGACCCAGTACTTC.

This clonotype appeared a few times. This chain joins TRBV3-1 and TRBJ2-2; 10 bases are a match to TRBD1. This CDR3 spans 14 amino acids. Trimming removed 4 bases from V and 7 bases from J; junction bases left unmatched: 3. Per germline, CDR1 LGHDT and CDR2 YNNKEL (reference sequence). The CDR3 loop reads CASSRQGASGELFF. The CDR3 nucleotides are TGTGCCAGCAGCCGACAGGGGGCTAGCGGGGAGCTGTTTTTT.

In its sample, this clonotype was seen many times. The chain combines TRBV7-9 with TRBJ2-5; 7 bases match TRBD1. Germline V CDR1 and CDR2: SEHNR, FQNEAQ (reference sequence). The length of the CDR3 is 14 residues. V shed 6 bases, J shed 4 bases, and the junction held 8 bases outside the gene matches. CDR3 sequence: CASSLETGRETQYF. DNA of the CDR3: TGTGCCAGCAGTTTGGAGACAGGGCGAGAGACCCAGTACTTC. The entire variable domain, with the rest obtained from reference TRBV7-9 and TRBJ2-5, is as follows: DTGVSQNPRHKITKRGQNVTFRCDPISEHNRLYWYRQTLGQGPEFLTYFQNEAQLEKSRLLSDRFSAERPKGSFSTLEIQRTEQGDSAMYLCASSLETGRETQYFGPGTRLLVL.

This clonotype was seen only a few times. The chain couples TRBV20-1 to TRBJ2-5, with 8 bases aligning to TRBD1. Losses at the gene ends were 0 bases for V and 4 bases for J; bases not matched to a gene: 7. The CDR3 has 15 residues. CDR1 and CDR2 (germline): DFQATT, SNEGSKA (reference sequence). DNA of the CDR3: TGCAGTGCTAGAGACCAAACAGGGACAGGAGAGACCCAGTACTTC. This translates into CSARDQTGTGETQYF.

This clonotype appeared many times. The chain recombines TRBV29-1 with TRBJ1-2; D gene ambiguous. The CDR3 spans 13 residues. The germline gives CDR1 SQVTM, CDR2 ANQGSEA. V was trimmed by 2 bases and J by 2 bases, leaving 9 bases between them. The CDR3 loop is CSVETVKNYGYTF. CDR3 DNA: TGCAGCGTTGAAACGGTGAAAAACTATGGCTACACCTTC.

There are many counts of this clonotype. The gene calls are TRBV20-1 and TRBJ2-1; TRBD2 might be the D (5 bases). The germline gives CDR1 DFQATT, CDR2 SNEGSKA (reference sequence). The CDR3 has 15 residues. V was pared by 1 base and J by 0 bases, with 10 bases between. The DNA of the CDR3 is TGCAGTGCTAGAGGCCTACGGGGCTCCTACAATGAGCAGTTCTTC. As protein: CSARGLRGSYNEQFF.

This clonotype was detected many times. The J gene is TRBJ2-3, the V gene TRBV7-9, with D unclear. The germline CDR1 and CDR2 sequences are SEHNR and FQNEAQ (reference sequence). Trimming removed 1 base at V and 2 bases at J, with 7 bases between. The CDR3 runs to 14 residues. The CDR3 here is CASSLEKTTDTQYF. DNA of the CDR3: TGTGCCAGCAGCTTAGAGAAGACCACAGATACGCAGTATTTT.

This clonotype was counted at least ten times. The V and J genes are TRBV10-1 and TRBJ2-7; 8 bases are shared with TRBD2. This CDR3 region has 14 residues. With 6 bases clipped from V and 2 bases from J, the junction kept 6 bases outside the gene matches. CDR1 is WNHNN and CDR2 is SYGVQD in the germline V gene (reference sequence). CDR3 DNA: TGCGCCAGCAGCCCGGGGGGGGATGCCTACGAGCAGTACTTC. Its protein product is CASSPGGDAYEQYF.

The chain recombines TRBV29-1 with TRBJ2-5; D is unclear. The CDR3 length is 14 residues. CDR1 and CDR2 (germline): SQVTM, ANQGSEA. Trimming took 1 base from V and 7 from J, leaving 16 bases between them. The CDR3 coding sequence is TGCAGCGTTGAAGGTCCTCTAGTAGAAGTGACCCAGTACTTC. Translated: CSVEGPLVEVTQYF.